One and the same sample provided the 8 T cell receptor beta chains below, sequenced in a study of blood T cell repertoires in COVID-19. Using immunoSEQ multiplex PCR, the repertoire was profiled, and TCRdb retains in-frame clones only, with some absent. This table has roughly 160,000 clones, 70% to 90% appearing once. The source material was peripheral blood. Source of these receptors: a woman aged 80 or older with COVID-19, enrolled during active disease.

The rearrangement joins TRBV12-3 or TRBV12-4 to TRBJ2-1; TRBD1 aligns across 10 bases. V was pared by 8 bases and J by 7 bases, with 5 bases of the junction left unmatched. CDR3 length: 13 residues. CDR3: CASGDRGKNEQFF. The DNA for the CDR3 is TGTGCCAGCGGGGACAGGGGTAAAAATGAGCAGTTCTTC.

The CDR3 region has the DNA TGTGCCAGCAGTGAGGCTAGCGGGAGTTACAATGAGCAGTTCTTC. Translating it yields CASSEASGSYNEQFF. The chain combines TRBV2 with TRBJ2-1; 10 bases are shared with TRBD2. Germline V gene data show CDR1 as SNHLY and CDR2 as FYNNEI. V gave up 3 bases and J gave up 4 bases; unmatched junction bases: 3. This CDR3 has 15 amino acids.

A note on this clone: The junction differs from germline at one of its ends, possibly a read error. The chain couples TRBV10-1 to TRBJ2-4; TRBD1 matches 9 bases. This CDR3 comprises 18 residues. Germline CDR1 reads WNHNN; CDR2 reads SYGVQD (reference sequence). DNA of the CDR3: TGCGCCAGAGGGTCGGGACAGGGTTCCTATTTTTATTATCCCCGGGCTTCGTTC. Protein: CARGSGQGSYFYYPRASF.

The chain recombines TRBV11-3 with TRBJ1-5; TRBD1 agrees at 11 bases. The J segment lost 4 bases and the V segment lost 1 base, leaving 3 bases of the junction unmatched. The V gene's germline CDR1 is SGHNT and CDR2 YENEEA. The length of the CDR3 is 16 residues. CDR3 in amino acids: CASSLVGDRGNQPQHF. The CDR3 coding sequence is TGTGCCAGCAGCTTAGTTGGGGACAGGGGGAATCAGCCCCAGCATTTT. The variable domain in full, with the rest retrieved from reference TRBV11-3 and TRBJ1-5, is EAGVVQSPRYKIIEKKQPVAFWCNPISGHNTLYWYLQNLGQGPELLIRYENEEAVDDSQLPKDRFSAERLKGVDSTLKIQPAELGDSAVYLCASSLVGDRGNQPQHFGDGTRLSIL.

The V gene is TRBV5-1, the J gene TRBJ1-1, with D possibly TRBD1 on 6 matching bases. The CDR3 sequence is 15 residues long. Germline lookup yields CDR1 SGHRS and CDR2 YFSETQ. Trimming removed 4 bases at V and 0 bases at J, with 13 bases between. CDR3 protein: CASSPGQSLNTEAFF. The CDR3 DNA is TGCGCCAGCAGCCCCGGACAGTCCTTGAACACTGAAGCTTTCTTT.

J is TRBJ2-1 and V is TRBV24-1; 9 nucleotides align to TRBD1. The CDR3 loop spans 16 amino acids. Germline CDR1 is KGHDR and CDR2 is SFDVKD. The V gene end was trimmed by 4 bases and the J gene end by 8 bases; junction bases not matched to a gene: 11. The DNA of the CDR3 is TGTGCCACCAGTGAGCACAGGGGGCGAGATTGGGATGAGCAGTTCTTC. This gives the protein CATSEHRGRDWDEQFF.

V is TRBV18 and J is TRBJ1-2; D is unclear. The CDR3 extends over 11 amino acids. Germline V gene data show CDR1 as KGHSH and CDR2 as LQKENI. Trimming removed 0 bases from V and 13 bases from J, with 9 bases in between. The CDR3, as DNA: TGTGCCAGCTCACCACCGGGCACCCTCACCTTC. Translation: CASSPPGTLTF.

The chain is built from TRBV3-1 (or the pseudogene TRBV3-2) and TRBJ2-3; 14 bases match TRBD2. The CDR3 runs to 20 residues. In germline, CDR1 is LGHDT, CDR2 YNNKEL (reference sequence). Unmatched junction bases numbered 14, after V lost 2 bases and J lost 4 bases. This CDR3 reads CASSQSIRRGLAGAPDTQYF. CDR3 nucleotide sequence: TGTGCCAGCAGCCAATCGATCCGACGGGGACTAGCGGGGGCCCCAGATACGCAGTATTTT.